Listed here are 22 T cell receptor beta chains from one sample, sequenced in a study of blood T cell repertoires in COVID-19. Measured with immunoSEQ multiplex PCR; TCRdb has only the in-frame clones, and not every one. The table has some 490,000 clones, roughly nine tenths seen once; the top ten hold roughly 8.5%. Sequenced input: PBMCs or T cells enriched from blood (not recorded which). The origin of the receptors is a woman aged 60 to 75 who had recovered from COVID-19.

The gene calls are TRBV27 and TRBJ2-7, with D tentatively TRBD1 (6 bases). This CDR3 is 15 amino acids long. V shed 5 bases and J shed 6 bases, with 20 bases lying between them. In germline, CDR1 is MNHEY, CDR2 SMNVEV (reference sequence). The CDR3 loop is CASSKAGTLSGEQYV. In DNA form, the CDR3 reads TGTGCCAGCAGTAAAGCCGGGACACTTTCCGGCGAGCAGTACGTC.

The chain recombines TRBV4-1 with TRBJ2-3, with TRBD2 matching over 8 bases. Trimming removed 5 bases from V and 4 bases from J; junction bases left unmatched: 11. The V gene's germline CDR1 is MGHRA and CDR2 YSYEKL. CDR3 length: 16 residues. CDR3 protein: CASSARPAGGSDTQYF. The DNA for the CDR3 is TGCGCCAGCAGCGCGCGCCCGGCGGGGGGTTCAGATACGCAGTATTTT.

The chain recombines TRBV5-1 with TRBJ2-2; D is perhaps TRBD1 (6 bases). The CDR3 sequence is 17 residues long. The germline gives CDR1 SGHRS, CDR2 YFSETQ. The V end was cut by 4 bases, the J end by 4 bases, with 20 bases between. The CDR3 coding sequence is TGCGCCAGCAGCCTGGTGCAGGGGCAGGGCCCCACCGGGGAGCTGTTTTTT. This gives the protein CASSLVQGQGPTGELFF.

V usage is TRBV2 and J usage is TRBJ2-2, with D possibly matching TRBD2 (6 bases). Trimming took 6 bases from V and 6 from J, leaving 17 bases between them. CDR3 length: 15 amino acids. CDR1 SNHLY and CDR2 FYNNEI come from the germline V gene. The CDR3 coding sequence is TGTGCCAGCAGCTCCACACGGAGCGGGCCCGGGGAGCTGTTTTTT. It translates to CASSSTRSGPGELFF. The variable domain in full, with the rest retrieved from reference TRBV2 and TRBJ2-2, is EPEVTQTPSHQVTQMGQEVILRCVPISNHLYFYWYRQILGQKVEFLVSFYNNEISEKSEIFDDQFSVERPDGSNFTLKIRSTKLEDSAMYFCASSSTRSGPGELFFGEGSRLTVL.

This chain links TRBV3-1 (or the pseudogene TRBV3-2) with TRBJ2-7, with 10 bases matching TRBD2. The CDR3 is made up of 17 amino acids. Germline loops: CDR1 LGHDT, CDR2 YNNKEL (reference sequence). Trimming at V came to 0 bases and at J to 3 bases, leaving 8 bases not matched to a gene. The CDR3 DNA reads as TGTGCCAGCAGCCAAGATTCTGGGACTAGCGTGGTCTACGAGCAGTACTTC. Translation gives CASSQDSGTSVVYEQYF.

The rearrangement joins TRBV5-4 to TRBJ2-1, with D unresolved. The CDR3 has 12 residues. V was trimmed by 5 bases and J by 4 bases, leaving 7 bases between them. Germline CDR1 is SGHNT and CDR2 is YYREEE (reference sequence). CDR3 DNA: TGTGCCAGCAGAACAGTATACAATGAGCAGTTCTTC. Translating gives CASRTVYNEQFF.

This rearrangement joins TRBV5-1 to TRBJ1-1, with TRBD1 identical over 8 bases. The CDR3 contains 13 residues. The germline CDR1 and CDR2 sequences are SGHRS and YFSETQ. V gave up 3 bases and J gave up 5 bases; unmatched junction bases: 3. The CDR3 coding sequence is TGCGCCAGCAGCTCTGACAGGGGAACTGAAGCTTTCTTT. Its translation is CASSSDRGTEAFF. Combining the CDR3 with reference TRBV5-1 and TRBJ1-1 gives the whole variable domain KAGVTQTPRYLIKTRGQQVTLSCSPISGHRSVSWYQQTPGQGLQFLFEYFSETQRNKGNFPGRFSGRQFSNSRSEMNVSTLELGDSALYLCASSSDRGTEAFFGQGTRLTVV.

This clone has just a few counts. V and J are TRBV10-2 and TRBJ1-2, with D possibly being TRBD1 (5 bases). The CDR3 is 18 amino acids. The V end was cut by 4 bases, the J end by 3 bases, with 24 bases between. CDR1 WSHSY and CDR2 SAAADI come from the germline V gene. CDR3 protein: CASSAEGFHLRLDYGYTF. The CDR3 region has the DNA TGCGCCAGCAGTGCGGAGGGGTTCCACCTAAGGTTGGACTATGGCTACACCTTC.

The CDR3 DNA reads as TGTGCCAGCAGCGTAAACTTACAGACAGTCTCTGGAAACACCATATATTTT. This sequence encodes CASSVNLQTVSGNTIYF. J is TRBJ1-3 and V is TRBV9, with D maybe TRBD1 (5 bases). Trimming took 1 base from V and 0 from J, leaving 14 bases between them. CDR1 is SGDLS, CDR2 YYNGEE, per germline. The CDR3 loop spans 17 amino acids.

V and J are TRBV2 and TRBJ1-1; D is perhaps TRBD1 (6 bases). The CDR3 spans 15 residues. From germline, CDR1 is SNHLY and CDR2 FYNNEI. V was cut by 2 bases and J by 5 bases, with 15 bases left in between. The CDR3 region has the DNA TGTGCCAGCAGTGAACAAGTGCCAGGGGAGACTGAAGCTTTCTTT. Its translation: CASSEQVPGETEAFF.

This sequence joins TRBV10-1 and TRBJ1-1; 9 bases are a match to TRBD1. Germline lookup yields CDR1 WNHNN and CDR2 SYGVQD (reference sequence). The CDR3 spans 14 residues. V lost 5 bases and J lost 6; bases outside the gene matches: 7. The CDR3 DNA reads as TGCGCCAGCAGTCAGGGGACAGGGCCTTCTGAAGCTTTCTTT. Translating gives CASSQGTGPSEAFF.

J is TRBJ1-2 and V is TRBV2, with TRBD1 matching 7 bases. In germline, CDR1 is SNHLY, CDR2 FYNNEI. V was pared by 6 bases and J by 5 bases, with 12 bases of the junction left unmatched. This CDR3 is built from 15 residues. In DNA form, the CDR3 reads TGTGCCAGCAGGGCAAGTTTTACAGGGGAGTATGGCTACACCTTC. Protein sequence: CASRASFTGEYGYTF.

This chain connects TRBV18 to TRBJ1-5, with 7 bases fitting TRBD1. V trimming: 4 bases; J trimming: 5 bases; junction bases outside the gene matches: 5. Germline V gene sequence: CDR1 KGHSH, CDR2 LQKENI. The CDR3 has 14 amino acids. CDR3 bases: TGTGCCAGCTCACAGGCAGGGGGTGATCAGCCCCAGCATTTT. As protein: CASSQAGGDQPQHF.

The chain recombines TRBV2 with TRBJ2-5; 9 bases map to TRBD1. J gave up 5 bases and V 6 bases, and 7 bases lay outside the gene matches. Germline CDR1 reads SNHLY; CDR2 reads FYNNEI. CDR3 length: 14 amino acids. Here the CDR3 reads CASRAQGAVETQYF. CDR3 nucleotides: TGTGCCAGCAGAGCACAGGGGGCTGTGGAGACCCAGTACTTC.

The CDR3 spells CASSQGTGGRETQYF. The CDR3 nucleotides read TGCGCCAGCAGCCAGGGGACAGGGGGCAGAGAGACCCAGTACTTC. The rearrangement joins TRBV4-1 to TRBJ2-5, with 12 nucleotides matching TRBD1. V lost 3 bases, J lost 4 bases, and 3 bases stayed unmatched. Germline CDR1 is MGHRA and CDR2 is YSYEKL. The CDR3 totals 15 residues.

The rearrangement links TRBV5-1 to TRBJ1-1; 10 positions match TRBD1. After removal of 4 bases from V and 0 bases from J, the junction contained 6 bases not matched to a gene. Per germline, CDR1 SGHRS and CDR2 YFSETQ. The CDR3 loop spans 16 amino acids. CDR3 residues: CASSRGQGGLNTEAFF. CDR3 DNA sequence: TGCGCCAGCAGCCGCGGACAGGGGGGCCTGAACACTGAAGCTTTCTTT. The full variable domain, completed using reference TRBV5-1 and TRBJ1-1, is KAGVTQTPRYLIKTRGQQVTLSCSPISGHRSVSWYQQTPGQGLQFLFEYFSETQRNKGNFPGRFSGRQFSNSRSEMNVSTLELGDSALYLCASSRGQGGLNTEAFFGQGTRLTVV.

The chain combines TRBV30 with TRBJ2-5; TRBD1 aligns across 9 bases. The CDR3 totals 17 residues. Germline V gene lookup returns CDR1 GTSNPN and CDR2 SVGIG (reference sequence). V lost 3 bases and J lost 1; bases outside the gene matches: 12. This CDR3 reads CAWSVPGQGRTQETQYF. The CDR3 DNA reads TGTGCCTGGAGCGTCCCGGGACAGGGAAGGACCCAAGAGACCCAGTACTTC.

The gene calls are TRBV5-1 and TRBJ1-1, with a weak D call TRBD1 (5 bases). Trimming stripped 0 bases from V and 5 bases from J, with 14 bases between. Germline V gene lookup returns CDR1 SGHRS and CDR2 YFSETQ. The CDR3 loop spans 15 amino acids. The CDR3 coding sequence is TGCGCCAGCAGCTTGGTGGGGGGAGGAGGAACTGAAGCTTTCTTT. Translation: CASSLVGGGGTEAFF. Using reference TRBV5-1 and TRBJ1-1 for the parts outside the CDR3, the full variable domain is KAGVTQTPRYLIKTRGQQVTLSCSPISGHRSVSWYQQTPGQGLQFLFEYFSETQRNKGNFPGRFSGRQFSNSRSEMNVSTLELGDSALYLCASSLVGGGGTEAFFGQGTRLTVV.

V is TRBV19 and J is TRBJ1-1; the match to TRBD1 covers 7 bases. The germline V gene encodes CDR1 LNHDA and CDR2 SQIVND (reference sequence). V was pared by 9 bases and J by 1 base, with 20 bases of the junction left unmatched. The CDR3 length is 18 residues. The CDR3 loop reads CASSKSRQGVAQNTEAFF. CDR3 coding DNA: TGTGCCAGCAGCAAGTCCCGGCAGGGGGTGGCCCAGAACACTGAAGCTTTCTTT.

The chain uses TRBV6-6 and TRBJ2-1; 10 bases agree with TRBD2. From germline, CDR1 is MNHNY and CDR2 SVGAGI (reference sequence). V trimming: 10 bases; J trimming: 5 bases; junction bases outside the gene matches: 5. The CDR3 runs 13 residues. CDR3 in DNA: TGTGCCACCTTAGCGGGGGGTAACAATGAGCAGTTCTTC. Encoded protein: CATLAGGNNEQFF.

The V call is TRBV5-5, the J call TRBJ1-5, with 7 nucleotides matching TRBD1. The CDR3 runs to 16 residues. The ends lost 0 bases at V and 1 base at J; junction bases unmatched: 4. Per germline, CDR1 SGHKS and CDR2 YYEKEE (reference sequence). The CDR3 region is CASSLEGGWSNQPQHF. In nucleotides, the CDR3 is TGTGCCAGCAGCTTGGAAGGGGGCTGGAGCAATCAGCCCCAGCATTTT. Looking up the rest from reference TRBV5-5 and TRBJ1-5 gives the full variable domain: DAGVTQSPTHLIKTRGQQVTLRCSPISGHKSVSWYQQVLGQGPQFIFQYYEKEERGRGNFPDRFSARQFPNYSSELNVNALLLGDSALYLCASSLEGGWSNQPQHFGDGTRLSIL.

Turning to this clone: This specimen includes other DNA sequences encoding the same CDR3. The chain joins TRBV20-1 to TRBJ1-2; 7 positions agree with TRBD1. The CDR3 spans 11 residues. The ends lost 6 bases at V and 4 bases at J; junction bases unmatched: 2. Germline CDR1 DFQATT, CDR2 SNEGSKA (reference sequence). CDR3: CSASGGYGYTF. CDR3 DNA: TGCAGTGCCTCAGGGGGCTATGGCTACACCTTC.